A single sample is the source of the 26 T cell receptor beta chains below, sequenced in a study of T cells in Graves' hyperthyroidism and ophthalmopathy. From RNA transcripts, TCR beta CDR3 regions were amplified. First-round RT-PCR with HTBI primers amplified the TCR CDR3 region. TCRdb used MiXCR to reprocess the multiplex PCR reads, holding one entry per CDR3 protein. The sample carries about 570,000 distinct CDR3 sequences, around 42% recorded once. The sequencing sample was made of peripheral blood or thyroid tissue (not recorded which). These receptors came from an adult woman with Graves' disease, either hyperthyroidism or ophthalmopathy (not recorded which).

For this clonotype: Without the conserved terminal phenylalanine or tryptophan, this CDR3 likely stems from a read error. This chain joins TRBV24-1 and TRBJ2-5; D ambiguous. V was pared by 4 bases and J by 7 bases, with 12 bases between. The length of the CDR3 is 13 residues. Germline CDR1 reads KGHDR; CDR2 reads SFDVKD. The DNA of the CDR3 is TGTGCCACCAGTGACGGGTCCAGTGGGACCCAGTACCTC. Protein product: CATSDGSSGTQYL.

This clonotype was picked up many times. The chain employs TRBV13 and TRBJ2-7; 8 bases line up with TRBD1. J was trimmed by 3 bases and V by 1 base; bases with no gene match: 11. The germline V gene has CDR1 PRHDT and CDR2 FYEKMQ (reference sequence). The CDR3 runs to 17 residues. CDR3 loop: CASSLASDRDRYYEQYF. The CDR3 DNA follows: TGTGCCAGCAGCTTAGCTTCGGACAGGGACAGATACTACGAGCAGTACTTC.

This chain links TRBV7-2 with TRBJ2-7; TRBD1 might be the D (6 bases). Germline-derived CDR1 and CDR2 are SGHTA and FQGNSA. The CDR3 has 13 amino acids. The V end lost 5 bases, the J end lost 6 bases, and 14 bases lay between the germline ends. The CDR3 DNA sequence: TGTGCCAGCAGCCCCAACAGGGTCGGCGAGCAGTACTTC. Translated: CASSPNRVGEQYF.

Points on this clonotype: At one of its ends the junction is not consistent with the germline gene, which may arise from a read error. The gene calls are TRBV20-1 and TRBJ1-2, with D maybe TRBD1 (6 bases). CDR1 is DFQATT and CDR2 is SNEGSKA in the germline V gene (reference sequence). The CDR3 sequence is 11 residues long. CDR3 sequence reads: CSANRDTTSSF. The CDR3 DNA is TGCAGTGCAAACCGGGACACCACTTCTTCCTTC.

The J gene is TRBJ1-1, the V gene TRBV7-9; D not resolved. Germline V CDR1 and CDR2: SEHNR, FQNEAQ (reference sequence). The V end was cut by 8 bases, the J end by 7 bases, with 14 bases between. The CDR3 loop spans 12 amino acids. Here the CDR3 DNA reads TGTGCCAGCTGCCTGGATCGTAATGAAGCTTTCTTT. Protein product: CASCLDRNEAFF. Full variable domain (rest looked up from reference TRBV7-9 and TRBJ1-1): DTGVSQNPRHKITKRGQNVTFRCDPISEHNRLYWYRQTLGQGPEFLTYFQNEAQLEKSRLLSDRFSAERPKGSFSTLEIQRTEQGDSAMYLCASCLDRNEAFFGQGTRLTVV.

This chain joins TRBV19 and TRBJ2-2; D is ambiguous. Germline V gene lookup returns CDR1 LNHDA and CDR2 SQIVND (reference sequence). The CDR3 runs 16 residues. Trimming cost V 3 bases and J 1 base, with 12 bases left between them. CDR3 in amino acids: CASSIYQGLNTGELFF. The CDR3 region has the DNA TGTGCCAGTAGTATTTATCAAGGATTGAACACCGGGGAGCTGTTTTTT.

The chain links TRBV5-1 to TRBJ2-1; 9 bases are a match to TRBD2. Trimming at V came to 2 bases and at J to 9 bases, leaving 9 bases not matched to a gene. Germline V gene data show CDR1 as SGHRS and CDR2 as YFSETQ. CDR3 length: 15 amino acids. In nucleotides, the CDR3 is TGCGCCAGCAGCTTCGGCGGGAGGGCCGGCGGTGAGCAGTTCTTC. Its translation: CASSFGGRAGGEQFF.

In this sample, this clonotype turned up many times. This rearrangement joins TRBV7-9 to TRBJ1-6, with 7 positions matching TRBD1. Germline assignment: CDR1 SEHNR and CDR2 FQNEAQ (reference sequence). This CDR3 comprises 13 residues. V was pared by 2 bases and J by 8 bases, with 0 bases of the junction left unmatched. The CDR3 sequence is CASSLQGDSPLHF. In DNA, the CDR3 is TGTGCCAGCAGCTTACAGGGGGATTCACCCCTCCACTTT.

This clonotype has at least ten counts. V usage is TRBV6-5 and J usage is TRBJ2-7, with 9 bases that match TRBD2. J lost 5 bases, V lost 4 bases, and 15 bases had no gene match. CDR3 length equals 17 residues. The germline V gene encodes CDR1 MNHEY and CDR2 SVGAGI. The chain's CDR3 is CASSSRDLAGDWHEQYF. The DNA for the CDR3 is TGTGCCAGCAGTTCGCGGGATTTAGCGGGAGATTGGCACGAGCAGTACTTC.

This clonotype occurred a few times. The rearrangement links TRBV14 to TRBJ1-2, with D tentatively TRBD1 (6 bases). The V end was cut by 4 bases, the J end by 6 bases, with 15 bases between. This CDR3 is built from 14 residues. CDR1 is SGHDN, CDR2 FVKESK, per germline. For the CDR3, the DNA is TGTGCCAGCAGCCCTCCGGGGGCGAGGAATGGCTACACCTTC. It specifies CASSPPGARNGYTF.

This clonotype was recorded at least ten times. This CDR3 is CASSLVAGFTDTQYF. CDR3 nucleotide sequence: TGTGCCAGCAGCTTAGTAGCGGGATTCACAGATACGCAGTATTTT. The V gene is TRBV11-2, the J gene TRBJ2-3; 8 nucleotides match TRBD2. Losses at the gene ends were 1 base for V and 2 bases for J; bases not matched to a gene: 2. This CDR3 contains 15 residues. Per germline, CDR1 SGHAT and CDR2 FQNNGV.

This chain joins TRBV29-1 and TRBJ2-1; maybe TRBD1 (5 bases). V lost 8 bases and J 3 bases, leaving 11 bases between the germline ends. Germline assignment: CDR1 SQVTM and CDR2 ANQGSEA. CDR3 length: 12 amino acids. This CDR3 reads CSSAQGYNEQFF. DNA for the CDR3: TGCAGCAGTGCGCAGGGCTACAATGAGCAGTTCTTC.

In its sample, this clonotype was seen many times. The chain couples TRBV11-2 to TRBJ2-5; D is unclear. The germline V gene encodes CDR1 SGHAT and CDR2 FQNNGV. CDR3 size: 14 residues. V shed 2 bases and J shed 4 bases, with 11 bases lying between them. The CDR3 here is CASSLPKLTETQYF. The CDR3 DNA sequence: TGTGCCAGCAGCTTACCCAAACTGACAGAGACCCAGTACTTC.

This clonotype was counted ten times or more. V gene TRBV20-1 combines with J gene TRBJ2-2; 8 bases are a match to TRBD2. CDR3 length equals 15 residues. Trimming at V came to 2 bases and at J to 0 bases, leaving 2 bases not matched to a gene. Germline CDR1 is DFQATT and CDR2 is SNEGSKA (reference sequence). Here the CDR3 DNA reads TGCAGTGCTAGACTAGCGGGCGCGAACACCGGGGAGCTGTTTTTT. It yields the protein CSARLAGANTGELFF.

This clonotype appeared a few times. This chain joins TRBV7-8 and TRBJ2-5, with 7 positions matching TRBD1. The CDR3 is 12 amino acids. V lost 5 bases and J lost 9; bases outside the gene matches: 6. The germline V gene encodes CDR1 SGHVS and CDR2 FQNEAQ. CDR3 residues: CASSAHGQAQYF. The CDR3 DNA sequence: TGTGCCAGCAGCGCCCACGGACAGGCCCAGTACTTC. Full variable domain (remainder filled in from reference TRBV7-8 and TRBJ2-5): GAGVSQSPRYKVAKRGQDVALRCDPISGHVSLFWYQQALGQGPEFLTYFQNEAQLDKSGLPSDRFFAERPEGSVSTLKIQRTQQEDSAVYLCASSAHGQAQYFGPGTRLLVL.

The V gene is TRBV19, the J gene TRBJ1-2; D might be TRBD1 (6 bases). Germline values: CDR1 LNHDA, CDR2 SQIVND (reference sequence). CDR3 length: 13 amino acids. V was clipped by 8 bases and J by 2 bases, with 12 bases between them. CDR3 DNA sequence: TGTGCCAGTGGGGGACACGGAAACTATGGCTACACCTTC. It translates to CASGGHGNYGYTF.

This clonotype was seen ten or more times. The chain is built from TRBV4-1 and TRBJ1-4; no definite D call. V was shortened by 3 bases and J by 7 bases, with 6 bases between the two germline ends. The CDR3 runs 12 residues. Germline V gene lookup returns CDR1 MGHRA and CDR2 YSYEKL. In DNA form, the CDR3 reads TGCGCCAGCAGCCAGGTCCTTGAAAAACTGTTTTTT. This gives the protein CASSQVLEKLFF.

The chain combines TRBV20-1 with TRBJ1-5, with D unresolved. The CDR3 has 11 amino acids. The germline gives CDR1 DFQATT, CDR2 SNEGSKA (reference sequence). Trimming pared 3 bases from V and 7 bases from J, leaving 7 bases between. CDR3 nucleotides: TGCAGTGCTAGTGGGAGACAGCCCCAGCATTTT. This codes for CSASGRQPQHF.

This clonotype was observed many times. This chain joins TRBV7-9 and TRBJ2-5, with D unresolved. Germline V lookup: CDR1 SEHNR, CDR2 FQNEAQ (reference sequence). The length of the CDR3 is 13 residues. V shed 2 bases and J shed 3 bases, with 7 bases lying between them. The DNA for the CDR3 is TGTGCCAGCAGCTTAATCATAGAAGAGACCCAGTACTTC. This codes for CASSLIIEETQYF.

This clonotype was seen a handful of times. The chain links TRBV9 to TRBJ2-7; 10 bases align to TRBD1. Per the germline V gene, CDR1 is SGDLS and CDR2 is YYNGEE. The V segment lost 5 bases and the J segment 3 bases; nucleotides outside the gene matches: 14. The length of the CDR3 is 17 residues. In nucleotides, the CDR3 is TGTGCCAGCAGTTGGGGTTCCGGGACAGGGGTTGTCTACGAGCAGTACTTC. It encodes CASSWGSGTGVVYEQYF.

The table lists this clonotype with a few counts. The genes are TRBV6-1 and TRBJ1-4; the D is unclear. Per the germline V gene, CDR1 is MNHNS and CDR2 is SASEGT. CDR3 length equals 15 residues. V was shortened by 6 bases and J by 5 bases, with 16 bases between the two germline ends. CDR3: CASRPRTGGNEKLFF. The CDR3 DNA reads as TGTGCCAGCAGGCCACGGACGGGCGGGAATGAAAAACTGTTTTTT.

This clonotype was seen many times. The chain couples TRBV7-6 to TRBJ1-1, with 9 nucleotides matching TRBD1. The CDR3 sequence is 16 residues long. J lost 3 bases, V lost 5 bases, and 10 bases had no gene match. The V gene's germline CDR1 is SGHVS and CDR2 FNYEAQ. In DNA form, the CDR3 reads TGTGCCAGCAGCCTCTCGGGACAGGGTGGGGACACTGAAGCTTTCTTT. Protein sequence: CASSLSGQGGDTEAFF.

The gene calls are TRBV7-9 and TRBJ1-5; TRBD1 might be the D (5 bases). The CDR3 loop spans 14 amino acids. Looked up from germline, CDR1 is SEHNR and CDR2 is FQNEAQ (reference sequence). Trimming cost V 5 bases and J 6 bases, with 14 bases left between them. The CDR3 is CASSRRSGTQPQHF. The CDR3 bases are TGTGCCAGCAGCCGCCGGAGCGGGACTCAGCCCCAGCATTTT.

This clonotype was picked up one time. The chain joins TRBV6-2 or TRBV6-3 to TRBJ1-1; D is ambiguous. CDR3 length: 13 amino acids. Germline lookup yields CDR1 MNHEY and CDR2 SVGEGT. V lost 7 bases and J 2 bases, leaving 11 bases between the germline ends. CDR3 amino acids: CASTDGENTEAFF. The CDR3 bases are TGTGCCAGCACCGACGGGGAAAACACTGAAGCTTTCTTT.

This clonotype appeared many times. CDR3 DNA: TGTGCCAGCAGTTACTCGATATATGAAGCTTTCTTT. This gives the protein CASSYSIYEAFF. This sequence joins TRBV6-6 and TRBJ1-1; D is unresolved. The CDR3 is 12 amino acids. Trimming left V 0 bases short and J 7 bases short, with 6 bases between. Germline lookup yields CDR1 MNHNY and CDR2 SVGAGI (reference sequence).

The V and J genes are TRBV5-4 and TRBJ1-1; D call uncertain. The CDR3 spans 14 residues. With 3 bases removed from V and 4 bases from J, the gap between germline ends came to 13 bases. Germline assignment: CDR1 SGHNT and CDR2 YYREEE (reference sequence). DNA of the CDR3: TGTGCCAGCAGCTCGCCCAAAGTAGGCACTGAAGCTTTCTTT. Protein: CASSSPKVGTEAFF.